This TCR beta chain originates from a study of blood T cell repertoires in COVID-19. In its sample, this clone was seen once. TCRdb's copy holds only in-frame clones and misses some; the assay was immunoSEQ multiplex PCR. Here the sample spans 120,000 to 150,000 clones, 80% being singletons. Sequencing used peripheral blood. This clonotype was sampled from a woman aged 50 to 60 with acute or convalescent COVID-19.

The CDR3 spells CASRRQLEAFF. CDR3 DNA sequence: TGTGCCAGCAGACGACAGCTTGAAGCTTTCTTT. V is TRBV6-7 and J is TRBJ1-1; TRBD1 is a possible D gene (5 bases). TRBV6-7 is an ORF, and what it does is uncertain. The CDR3 contains 11 residues. V lost 6 bases and J 7 bases, leaving 9 bases between the germline ends.